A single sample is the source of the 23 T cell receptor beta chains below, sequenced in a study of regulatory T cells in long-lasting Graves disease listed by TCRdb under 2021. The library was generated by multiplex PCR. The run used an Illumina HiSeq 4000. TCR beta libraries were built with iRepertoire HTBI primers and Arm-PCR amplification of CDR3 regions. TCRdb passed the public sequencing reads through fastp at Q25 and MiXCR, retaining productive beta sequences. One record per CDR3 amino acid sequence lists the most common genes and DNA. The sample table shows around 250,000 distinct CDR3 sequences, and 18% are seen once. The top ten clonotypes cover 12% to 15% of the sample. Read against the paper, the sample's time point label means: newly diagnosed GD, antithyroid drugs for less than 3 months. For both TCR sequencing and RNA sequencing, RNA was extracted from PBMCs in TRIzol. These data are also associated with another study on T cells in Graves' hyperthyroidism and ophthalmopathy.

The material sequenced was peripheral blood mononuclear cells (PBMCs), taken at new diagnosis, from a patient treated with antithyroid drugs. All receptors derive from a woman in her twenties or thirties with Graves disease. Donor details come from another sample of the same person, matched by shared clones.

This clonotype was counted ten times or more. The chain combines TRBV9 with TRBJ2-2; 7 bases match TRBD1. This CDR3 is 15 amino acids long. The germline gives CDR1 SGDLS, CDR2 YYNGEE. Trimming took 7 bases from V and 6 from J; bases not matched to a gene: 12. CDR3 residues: CASQSGDRVAGELFF. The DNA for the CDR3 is TGTGCCAGCCAGAGTGGAGACAGGGTGGCCGGGGAGCTGTTTTTT. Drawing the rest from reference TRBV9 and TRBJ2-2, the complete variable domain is DSGVTQTPKHLITATGQRVTLRCSPRSGDLSVYWYQQSLDQGLQFLIQYYNGEERAKGNILERFSAQQFPDLHSELNLSSLELGDSALYFCASQSGDRVAGELFFGEGSRLTVL.

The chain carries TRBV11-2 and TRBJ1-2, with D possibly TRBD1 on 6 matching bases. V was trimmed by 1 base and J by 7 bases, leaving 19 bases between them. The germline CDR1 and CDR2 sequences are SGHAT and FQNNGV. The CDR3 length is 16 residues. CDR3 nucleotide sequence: TGTGCCAGCAGCTTAGTGGGGGGGGCAGGGCTTTCTGGCTACACCTTC. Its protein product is CASSLVGGAGLSGYTF.

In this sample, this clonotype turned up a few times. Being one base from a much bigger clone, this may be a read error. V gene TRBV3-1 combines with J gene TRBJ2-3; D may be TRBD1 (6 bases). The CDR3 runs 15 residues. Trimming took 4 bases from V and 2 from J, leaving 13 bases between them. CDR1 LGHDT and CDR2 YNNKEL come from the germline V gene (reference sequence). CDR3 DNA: TGTGCCAGCAGCCGTTGGACAGAGATCACAGATACGCAGTATTTT. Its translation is CASSRWTEITDTQYF.

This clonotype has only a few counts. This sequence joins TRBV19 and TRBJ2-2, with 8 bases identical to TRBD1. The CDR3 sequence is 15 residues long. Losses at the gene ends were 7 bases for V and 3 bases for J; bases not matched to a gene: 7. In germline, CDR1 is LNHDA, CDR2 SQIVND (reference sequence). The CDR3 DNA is TGTGCCAGTAATGTCAGGGGGCGAGACACCGGGGAGCTGTTTTTT. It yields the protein CASNVRGRDTGELFF.

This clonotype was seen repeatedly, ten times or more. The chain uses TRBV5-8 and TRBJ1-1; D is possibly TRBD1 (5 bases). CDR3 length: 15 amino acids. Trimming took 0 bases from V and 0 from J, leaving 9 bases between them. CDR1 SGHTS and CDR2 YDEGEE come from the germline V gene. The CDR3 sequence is CASSLAGSLNTEAFF. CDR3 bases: TGTGCCAGCAGCTTGGCAGGGTCCCTGAACACTGAAGCTTTCTTT.

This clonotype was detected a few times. This chain's CDR3 is CASSLGFAGELFF. The DNA for the CDR3 is TGTGCCAGCAGCTTAGGTTTTGCCGGGGAGCTGTTTTTT. The chain employs TRBV11-3 and TRBJ2-2; D remains unclear. The ends were cut back, 1 base at V and 6 bases at J, with 6 bases in the middle. CDR1 is SGHNT, CDR2 YENEEA, per germline. The CDR3 spans 13 residues.

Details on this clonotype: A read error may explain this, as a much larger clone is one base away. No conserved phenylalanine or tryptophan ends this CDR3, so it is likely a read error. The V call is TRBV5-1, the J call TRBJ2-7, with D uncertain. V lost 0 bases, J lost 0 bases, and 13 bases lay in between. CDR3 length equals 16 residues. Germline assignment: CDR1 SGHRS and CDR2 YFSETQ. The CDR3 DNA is TGCGCCAGCAGCTTGGGTTTTAGTGACGACTCCTACGAGCAGTACTTA. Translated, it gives CASSLGFSDDSYEQYL.

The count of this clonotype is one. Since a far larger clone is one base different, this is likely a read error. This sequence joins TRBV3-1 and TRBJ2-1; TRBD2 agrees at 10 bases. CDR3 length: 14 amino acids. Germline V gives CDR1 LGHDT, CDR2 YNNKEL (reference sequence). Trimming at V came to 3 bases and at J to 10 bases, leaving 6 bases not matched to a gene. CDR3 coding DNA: TGTGCCAGCAGCCAGGGGACTAGCGCCTCCGAGCAGTTCTTC. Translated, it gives CASSQGTSASEQFF.

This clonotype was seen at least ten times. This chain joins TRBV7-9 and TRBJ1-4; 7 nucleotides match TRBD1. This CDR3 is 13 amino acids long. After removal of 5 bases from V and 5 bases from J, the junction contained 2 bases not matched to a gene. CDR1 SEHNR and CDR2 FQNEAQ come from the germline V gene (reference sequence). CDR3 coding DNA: TGTGCCAGCAGCCCGACAGGGAATGAAAAACTGTTTTTT. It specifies CASSPTGNEKLFF.

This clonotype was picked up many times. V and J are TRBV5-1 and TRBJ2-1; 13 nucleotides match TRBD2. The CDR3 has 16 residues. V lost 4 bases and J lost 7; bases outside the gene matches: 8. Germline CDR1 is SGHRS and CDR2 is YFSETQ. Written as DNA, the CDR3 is TGCGCCAGCAGCGTAGGTCCGGGACTAGCGGGAAATGAGCAGTTCTTC. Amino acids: CASSVGPGLAGNEQFF.

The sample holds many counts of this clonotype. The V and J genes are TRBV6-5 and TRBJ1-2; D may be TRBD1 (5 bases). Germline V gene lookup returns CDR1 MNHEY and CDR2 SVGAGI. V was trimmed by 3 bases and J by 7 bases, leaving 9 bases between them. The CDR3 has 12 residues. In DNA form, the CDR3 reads TGTGCCAGCAGTTATAGGGGAGGTGGCTACACCTTC. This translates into CASSYRGGGYTF.

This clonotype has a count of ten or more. This chain's CDR3 is CASSPGGGLNTEAFF. In nucleotides, the CDR3 is TGTGCCAGCAGCCCCGGGGGGGGGTTAAACACTGAAGCTTTCTTT. The chain combines TRBV7-9 with TRBJ1-1; tentative D call: TRBD1 (5 bases). The CDR3 length is 15 residues. Between the trimmed V and J ends, which lost 5 bases and 2 bases, there was a span of 15 bases. Germline V gene sequence: CDR1 SEHNR, CDR2 FQNEAQ (reference sequence). Full variable domain (rest looked up from reference TRBV7-9 and TRBJ1-1): DTGVSQNPRHKITKRGQNVTFRCDPISEHNRLYWYRQTLGQGPEFLTYFQNEAQLEKSRLLSDRFSAERPKGSFSTLEIQRTEQGDSAMYLCASSPGGGLNTEAFFGQGTRLTVV.

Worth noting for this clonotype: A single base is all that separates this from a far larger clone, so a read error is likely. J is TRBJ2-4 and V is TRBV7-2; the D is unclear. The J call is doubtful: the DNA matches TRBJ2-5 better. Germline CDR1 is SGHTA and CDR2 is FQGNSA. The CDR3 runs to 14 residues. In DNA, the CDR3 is TGTGCCAGCAGCCCCTGGGCCTTCCAAGAGACCCAGTACTTC. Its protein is CASSPWAFQETQYF.

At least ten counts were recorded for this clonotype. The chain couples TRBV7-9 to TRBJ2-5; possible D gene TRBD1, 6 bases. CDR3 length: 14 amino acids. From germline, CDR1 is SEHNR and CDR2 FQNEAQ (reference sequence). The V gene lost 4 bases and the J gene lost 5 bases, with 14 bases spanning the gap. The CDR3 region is CASSSTGQGETQYF. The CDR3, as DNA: TGTGCCAGCAGCTCGACAGGTCAGGGGGAGACCCAGTACTTC.

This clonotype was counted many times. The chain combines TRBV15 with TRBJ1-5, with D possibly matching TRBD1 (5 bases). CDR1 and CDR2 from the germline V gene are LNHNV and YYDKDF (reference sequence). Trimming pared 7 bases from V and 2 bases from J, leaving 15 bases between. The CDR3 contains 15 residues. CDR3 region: CATNPTGAGNQPQHF. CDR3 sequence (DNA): TGTGCCACCAACCCTACAGGCGCAGGCAATCAGCCCCAGCATTTT.

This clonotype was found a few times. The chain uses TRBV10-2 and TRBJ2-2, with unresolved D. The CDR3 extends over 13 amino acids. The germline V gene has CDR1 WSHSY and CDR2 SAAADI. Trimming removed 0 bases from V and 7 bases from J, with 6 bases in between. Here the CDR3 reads CASSESALGELFF. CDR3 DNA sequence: TGCGCCAGCAGTGAGTCGGCTCTCGGGGAGCTGTTTTTT.

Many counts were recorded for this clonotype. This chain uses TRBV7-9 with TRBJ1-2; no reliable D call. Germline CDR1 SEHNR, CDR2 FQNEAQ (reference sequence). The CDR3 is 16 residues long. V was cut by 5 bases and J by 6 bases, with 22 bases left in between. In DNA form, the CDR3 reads TGTGCCAGCAGCAAGAGAAGCGCGGATATAGGGAATGGCTACACCTTC. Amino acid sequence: CASSKRSADIGNGYTF.

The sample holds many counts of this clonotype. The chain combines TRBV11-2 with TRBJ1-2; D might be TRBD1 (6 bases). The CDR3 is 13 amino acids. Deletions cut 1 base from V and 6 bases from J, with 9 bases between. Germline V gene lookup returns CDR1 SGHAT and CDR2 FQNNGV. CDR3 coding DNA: TGTGCCAGCAGCTTAGGGGGGCCGGATGGCTACACCTTC. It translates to CASSLGGPDGYTF.

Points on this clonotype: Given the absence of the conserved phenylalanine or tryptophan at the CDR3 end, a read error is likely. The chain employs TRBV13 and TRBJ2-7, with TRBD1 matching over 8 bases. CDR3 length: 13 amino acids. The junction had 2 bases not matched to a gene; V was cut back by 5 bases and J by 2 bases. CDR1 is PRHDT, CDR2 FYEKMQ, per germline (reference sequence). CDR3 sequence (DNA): TGTGCCAGCAGCCCGACAGGGGCCTACGAGCAGTACTTG. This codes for CASSPTGAYEQYL.

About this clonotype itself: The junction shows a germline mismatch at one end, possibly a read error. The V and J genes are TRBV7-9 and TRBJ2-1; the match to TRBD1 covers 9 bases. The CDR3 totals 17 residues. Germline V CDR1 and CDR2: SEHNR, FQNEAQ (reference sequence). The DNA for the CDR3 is TGTGCCAGCAGCGAGTTGAAGCGGACAGGGGCCTACTATGAGCAGTTCTTC. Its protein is CASSELKRTGAYYEQFF.

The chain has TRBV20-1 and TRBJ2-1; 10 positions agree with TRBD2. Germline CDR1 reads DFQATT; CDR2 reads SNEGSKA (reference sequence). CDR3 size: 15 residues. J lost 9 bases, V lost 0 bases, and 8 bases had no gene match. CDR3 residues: CSARELAGAPGEQFF. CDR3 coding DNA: TGCAGTGCTAGAGAGCTAGCGGGAGCCCCTGGTGAGCAGTTCTTC.

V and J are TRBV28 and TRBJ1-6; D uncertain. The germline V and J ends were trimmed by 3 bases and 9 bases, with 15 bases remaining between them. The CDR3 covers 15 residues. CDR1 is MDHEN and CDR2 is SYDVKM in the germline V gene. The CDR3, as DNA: TGTGCCAGCAGTTTCGGGCCCGGGCTTGGTTCACCCCTCCACTTT. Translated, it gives CASSFGPGLGSPLHF. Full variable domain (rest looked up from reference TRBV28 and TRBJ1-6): DVKVTQSSRYLVKRTGEKVFLECVQDMDHENMFWYRQDPGLGLRLIYFSYDVKMKEKGDIPEGYSVSREKKERFSLILESASTNQTSMYLCASSFGPGLGSPLHFGNGTRLTVT.

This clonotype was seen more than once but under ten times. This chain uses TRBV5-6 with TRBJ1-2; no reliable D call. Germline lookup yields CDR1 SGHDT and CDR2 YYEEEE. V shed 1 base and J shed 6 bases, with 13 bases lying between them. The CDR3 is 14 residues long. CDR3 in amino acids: CASSLTNSLNGYTF. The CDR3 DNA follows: TGTGCCAGCAGCTTGACGAACAGCTTGAATGGCTACACCTTC.